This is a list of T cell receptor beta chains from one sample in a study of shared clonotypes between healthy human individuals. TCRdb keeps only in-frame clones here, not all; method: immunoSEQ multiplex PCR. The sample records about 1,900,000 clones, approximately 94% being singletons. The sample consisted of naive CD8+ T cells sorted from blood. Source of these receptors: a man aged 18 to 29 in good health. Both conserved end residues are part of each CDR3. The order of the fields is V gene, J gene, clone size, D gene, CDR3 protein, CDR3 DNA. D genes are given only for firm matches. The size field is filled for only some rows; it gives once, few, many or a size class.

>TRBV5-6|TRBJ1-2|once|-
CASAYEGGTYGYTF
TGTGCCAGCGCCTACGAGGGGGGCACCTATGGCTACACCTTC
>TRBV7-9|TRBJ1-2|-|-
CASSWRGRAGSYGYTF
TGTGCCAGCAGCTGGCGGGGGAGAGCAGGGAGCTATGGCTACACCTTC
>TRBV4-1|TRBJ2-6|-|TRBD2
CASSQELAGRSGANVLTF
TGCGCCAGCAGCCAAGAACTAGCGGGCCGCTCTGGGGCCAACGTCCTGACTTTC
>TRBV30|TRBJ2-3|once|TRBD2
CAWRATSADTQYF
TGTGCCTGGAGAGCAACTAGCGCAGATACGCAGTATTTT
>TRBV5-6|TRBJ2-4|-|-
CASSLANWVGAKNIQYF
TGTGCCAGCAGCTTGGCCAACTGGGTCGGAGCCAAAAACATTCAGTACTTC
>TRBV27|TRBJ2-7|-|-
CASSYGLPYEQYF
TGTGCCAGCAGTTACGGGCTACCCTACGAGCAGTACTTC
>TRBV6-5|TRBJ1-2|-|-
CASSYSRQSWGYTF
TGTGCCAGCAGTTACTCGAGGCAAAGCTGGGGCTACACCTTC
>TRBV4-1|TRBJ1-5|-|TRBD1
CASSQTGQLGNQPQHF
TGCGCCAGCAGCCAAACGGGACAGTTGGGCAATCAGCCCCAGCATTTT
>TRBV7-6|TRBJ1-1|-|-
CASSLGVLGMNTEAFF
TGTGCCAGCAGCTTAGGGGTGCTAGGAATGAACACTGAAGCTTTCTTT
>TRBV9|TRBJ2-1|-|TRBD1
CASSVVETGGNEQFF
TGTGCCAGCAGCGTAGTTGAGACAGGGGGCAATGAGCAGTTCTTC
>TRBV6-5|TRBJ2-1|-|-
CASRTGGQANEQFF
TGTGCCAGCAGGACGGGGGGCCAGGCGAATGAGCAGTTCTTC
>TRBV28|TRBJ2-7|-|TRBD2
CASTFASGDLGLEQYF
TGTGCCAGCACCTTCGCTAGCGGGGACCTGGGCCTCGAGCAGTACTTC
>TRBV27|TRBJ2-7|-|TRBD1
CASSLAQGAYEQYF
TGTGCCAGCAGTTTAGCCCAGGGGGCATACGAGCAGTACTTC
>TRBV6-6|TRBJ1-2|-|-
CASSYPENYGYTF
TGTGCCAGCAGTTATCCAGAGAACTATGGCTACACCTTC
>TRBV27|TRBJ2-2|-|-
CASSLTVEAGELFF
TGTGCCAGCAGTTTAACCGTGGAGGCCGGGGAGCTGTTTTTT
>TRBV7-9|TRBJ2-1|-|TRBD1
CASSMTGADEQFF
TGTGCCAGCAGCATGACAGGGGCCGATGAGCAGTTCTTC
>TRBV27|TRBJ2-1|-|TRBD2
CASSFSGGELYNEQFF
TGTGCCAGCAGTTTTAGCGGGGGGGAGCTTTACAATGAGCAGTTCTTC
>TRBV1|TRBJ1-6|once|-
CTSSHGGTQSSYNSPLHF
TGCACCAGCAGCCACGGCGGGACGCAGAGCTCCTATAATTCACCCCTCCACTTT
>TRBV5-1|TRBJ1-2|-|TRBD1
CASSLAGTAHPTIIYGYTF
TGCGCCAGCAGCTTGGCCGGGACAGCCCACCCGACCATTATCTATGGCTACACCTTC
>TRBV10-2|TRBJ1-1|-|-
CASSDQTMNTEAFF
TGCGCCAGCAGTGACCAAACAATGAACACTGAAGCTTTCTTT
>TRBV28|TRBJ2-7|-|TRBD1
CASSTPGGSYEQYF
TGTGCCAGCAGCACCCCAGGGGGAAGCTACGAGCAGTACTTC
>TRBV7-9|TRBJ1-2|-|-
CASSLGSGEGYTF
TGTGCCAGCAGCTTAGGGTCGGGGGAAGGCTACACCTTC
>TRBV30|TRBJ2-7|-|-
CAWSVGLSYEQYF
TGTGCCTGGAGTGTCGGGCTTTCCTACGAGCAGTACTTC
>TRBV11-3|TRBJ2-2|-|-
CASSSRAPYTGELFF
TGTGCCAGCAGCTCCCGGGCCCCCTACACCGGGGAGCTGTTTTTT
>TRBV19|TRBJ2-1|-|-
CASSVLGGYNEQFF
TGTGCCAGTAGTGTTCTAGGAGGGTACAATGAGCAGTTCTTC
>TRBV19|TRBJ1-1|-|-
CASSPYEGNTEAFF
TGTGCCAGTAGCCCCTATGAGGGGAACACTGAAGCTTTCTTT
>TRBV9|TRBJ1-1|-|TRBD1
CASSTGDRGNTEAFF
TGTGCCAGCAGCACAGGGGACAGGGGTAACACTGAAGCTTTCTTT
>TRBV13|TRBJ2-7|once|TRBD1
CASSARDRPFYEQYF
TGTGCCAGCAGCGCCCGGGACAGACCATTCTACGAGCAGTACTTC
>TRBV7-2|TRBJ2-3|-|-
CASNLGGGESADTQYF
TGTGCCAGCAACCTGGGGGGCGGGGAGTCGGCAGATACGCAGTATTTT
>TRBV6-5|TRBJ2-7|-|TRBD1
CASSYAGQGAYEQYF
TGTGCCAGCAGTTACGCCGGACAGGGCGCCTACGAGCAGTACTTC
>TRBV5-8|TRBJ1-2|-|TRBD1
CASSTSRTGAYSDYGYTF
TGTGCCAGCAGCACTTCGAGGACAGGGGCCTACTCCGACTATGGCTACACCTTC
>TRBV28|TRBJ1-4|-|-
CASSRAANEKLFF
TGTGCCAGCAGTCGGGCGGCTAATGAAAAACTGTTTTTT
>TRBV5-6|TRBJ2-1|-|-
CASSDQYNEQFF
TGTGCCAGCAGCGATCAATACAATGAGCAGTTCTTC
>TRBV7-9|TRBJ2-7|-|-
CASSLLPGALSEQYF
TGTGCCAGCAGCTTACTACCAGGGGCTCTAAGCGAGCAGTACTTC
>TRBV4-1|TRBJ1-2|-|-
CASSQEGPGSGDGYTF
TGCGCCAGCAGCCAAGAAGGACCGGGTAGCGGGGATGGCTACACCTTC
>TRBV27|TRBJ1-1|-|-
CASSLSSLNTEAFF
TGTGCCAGCAGTTTATCGTCGTTGAACACTGAAGCTTTCTTT
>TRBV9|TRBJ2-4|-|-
CASSGAKNIQYF
TGTGCCAGCTCGGGAGCCAAAAACATTCAGTACTTC
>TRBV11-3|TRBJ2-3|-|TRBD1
CASSSGPGQGIGTDTQYF
TGTGCCAGCAGCTCAGGTCCGGGACAGGGGATAGGCACAGATACGCAGTATTTT
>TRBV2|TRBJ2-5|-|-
CASSESSIQETQYF
TGTGCCAGCAGTGAGTCCTCTATCCAAGAGACCCAGTACTTC
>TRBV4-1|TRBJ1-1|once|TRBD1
CASSQKGAGTEAFF
TGCGCCAGCAGCCAAAAGGGGGCGGGAACTGAAGCTTTCTTT
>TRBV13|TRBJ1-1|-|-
CASSLAPGTEAFF
TGTGCCAGCAGCTTAGCCCCGGGGACTGAAGCTTTCTTT
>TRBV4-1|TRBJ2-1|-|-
CASSQSGTDSYNEQFF
TGCGCCAGCAGCCAAAGCGGGACAGATTCTTACAATGAGCAGTTCTTC
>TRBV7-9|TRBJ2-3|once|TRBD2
CASSPADSGSTDTQYF
TGTGCCAGCAGCCCGGCAGATAGCGGGAGTACAGATACGCAGTATTTT
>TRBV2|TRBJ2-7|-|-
CASSETYEQYF
TGTGCCAGCAGTGAAACGTACGAGCAGTACTTC
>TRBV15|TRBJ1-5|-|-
CATSRDSGYNQPQHF
TGTGCCACCAGCAGAGATTCGGGGTACAATCAGCCCCAGCATTTT
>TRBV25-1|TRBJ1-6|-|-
CASSVGTPYNSPLHF
TGTGCCAGCAGCGTGGGGACCCCCTATAATTCACCCCTCCACTTT